A selection of T cell receptor beta chains follows, all from one sample in a study of T cell responses to AZD1222 COVID-19 vaccine. Data came from immunoSEQ multiplex PCR; TCRdb stores just in-frame clones and leaves some out. The sample has fewer than 90,000 clones; 85% to 90% are singletons. The material sequenced was peripheral blood, taken 28 days after the second AZD1222 dose. The receptors here all came from an adult who received the AZD1222 COVID-19 vaccine. CDR3s include the opening cysteine and the closing phenylalanine or tryptophan. Each record gives: V gene, D gene, J gene, CDR3 protein, CDR3 DNA. A D gene is named only where the DNA matches it firmly.

v_gene: TRBV3-1/TRBV3-2; d_gene: NA; j_gene: TRBJ2-1; CDR3aa: CASSQGLHSYNEQFF; CDR3nt: TGTGCCAGCAGCCAGGGCTTGCACTCCTACAATGAGCAGTTCTTC
v_gene: TRBV18; d_gene: NA; j_gene: TRBJ2-5; CDR3aa: CASSPGGRQETQYF; CDR3nt: TGTGCCAGCTCACCAGGGGGACGGCAAGAGACCCAGTACTTC
v_gene: TRBV5-1; d_gene: TRBD2; j_gene: TRBJ2-1; CDR3aa: CASNREGAYNEQFF; CDR3nt: TGCGCCAGCAACCGGGAGGGCGCCTACAATGAGCAGTTCTTC
v_gene: TRBV7-2; d_gene: NA; j_gene: TRBJ2-5; CDR3aa: CASSLALGPETQYF; CDR3nt: TGTGCCAGCAGCTTAGCACTAGGGCCGGAGACCCAGTACTTC
v_gene: TRBV20-1; d_gene: NA; j_gene: TRBJ2-1; CDR3aa: CSASQVNSYNEQFF; CDR3nt: TGCAGTGCTAGTCAGGTCAACTCCTACAATGAGCAGTTCTTC
v_gene: TRBV2; d_gene: NA; j_gene: TRBJ1-1; CDR3aa: CASSNKMNTEAFF; CDR3nt: TGTGCCAGCAGTAATAAGATGAACACTGAAGCTTTCTTT
v_gene: TRBV7-8; d_gene: TRBD2; j_gene: TRBJ2-3; CDR3aa: CASSRTRLFTDTQYF; CDR3nt: TGTGCCAGCAGCCGGACTAGGTTGTTTACAGATACGCAGTATTTT
v_gene: TRBV6-5; d_gene: NA; j_gene: TRBJ1-6; CDR3aa: CASSPTRNSPLHF; CDR3nt: TGTGCCAGCAGCCCCACCCGCAATTCACCCCTCCACTTT
v_gene: TRBV28; d_gene: NA; j_gene: TRBJ1-6; CDR3aa: CASSPPGSYNSPLHF; CDR3nt: TGTGCCAGCAGTCCCCCGGGCTCCTATAATTCACCCCTCCACTTT
v_gene: TRBV11-1; d_gene: NA; j_gene: TRBJ2-1; CDR3aa: CASSFGLVPNEQFF; CDR3nt: TGTGCCAGCAGCTTCGGGCTAGTTCCCAATGAGCAGTTCTTC
v_gene: TRBV9; d_gene: NA; j_gene: TRBJ1-1; CDR3aa: CASSLHPGAGNTEAFF; CDR3nt: TGTGCCAGCAGCCTTCACCCAGGGGCAGGGAACACTGAAGCTTTCTTT
v_gene: TRBV6-1; d_gene: NA; j_gene: TRBJ1-6; CDR3aa: CASSGPGHVGRLYNSPLHF; CDR3nt: TGTGCCAGCAGTGGACCGGGACACGTGGGGCGGCTCTATAATTCACCCCTCCACTTT
v_gene: TRBV27; d_gene: TRBD1; j_gene: TRBJ2-7; CDR3aa: CASSSPPPTGYDYEQYF; CDR3nt: TGTGCCAGCAGTTCCCCTCCCCCGACAGGGTACGACTACGAGCAGTACTTC
v_gene: TRBV5-1; d_gene: NA; j_gene: TRBJ1-6; CDR3aa: CASSLTKDLPNSPLHF; CDR3nt: TGCGCCAGCAGCTTAACAAAGGATTTACCAAATTCACCCCTCCACTTT
v_gene: TRBV18; d_gene: TRBD2; j_gene: TRBJ2-1; CDR3aa: CASSPIAGGPGEQFF; CDR3nt: TGTGCCAGCTCACCTATAGCGGGAGGGCCGGGTGAGCAGTTCTTC
v_gene: TRBV4-2; d_gene: NA; j_gene: TRBJ1-2; CDR3aa: CASSLAQVGGGYTF; CDR3nt: TGTGCCAGCAGCCTAGCTCAGGTTGGGGGTGGCTACACCTTC
v_gene: TRBV5-6; d_gene: TRBD2; j_gene: TRBJ2-2; CDR3aa: CASSFSLGTSDPGELFF; CDR3nt: TGTGCCAGCAGCTTTAGTTTGGGGACTAGCGACCCCGGGGAGCTGTTTTTT